Sequencing of this T cell receptor (beta chain) was carried out in a study of T cell responses to AZD1222 COVID-19 vaccine. Germline V gene sequence: CDR1 LNHDA, CDR2 SQIVND (reference sequence). Deletions cut 5 bases from V and 14 bases from J, with 19 bases between. CDR3 length: 13 amino acids. Clones were sequenced by immunoSEQ multiplex PCR, and TCRdb holds only the in-frame ones, with some missing. The sample gives tens of thousands of clones, about 91% of which show up once; 28% is in the top ten. Study-wide results and limits: Spike regions recognized by vaccine-associated CD4 TCRs spanned the protein, led by 160-218 and 743-854. Possibly, clonal diversity was underestimated; donors were largely white British and included more females. Compared with day 0, the breadth and depth of the Spike-specific TCR repertoire rose significantly after two doses of AZD1222.

As regards this clone: Its antigen is as yet unknown.

The chain couples TRBV19 to TRBJ2-4, with no clear D. The clonotype was recovered from an adult who received the AZD1222 COVID-19 vaccine. The sample consisted of peripheral blood, taken 28 days after the second AZD1222 dose. In DNA form, the CDR3 reads TGTGCCAGTAGTGAGCTATATGGCACCCAAAAGTACTTC. It encodes CASSELYGTQKYF. The variable domain in full, completed from reference TRBV19 and TRBJ2-4, reads DGGITQSPKYLFRKEGQNVTLSCEQNLNHDAMYWYRQDPGQGLRLIYYSQIVNDFQKGDIAEGYSVSREKKESFPLTVTSAQKNPTAFYLCASSELYGTQKYFGAGTRLSVL.